This T cell receptor (beta chain) originates from a study of CD8+ T cells in alopecia areata. Study as a whole: The study gave treated patients oral tofacitinib at 5 to 10 mg twice daily.

Germline CDR1 and CDR2: MGHRA and YSYEKL. Trimming took off 3 bases at V and 6 bases at J, with 12 bases between the two ends. The CDR3 extends over 14 amino acids. Points from the study as a whole: There was only one nonresponder, so it was unclear how baseline CD8+ expansion relates to response.

Regarding treatment: oral pan-JAK inhibitor, 5-10 mg twice daily. Collection of lesional scalp punch biopsies and peripheral blood was performed in alopecia areata patients. This clone was detected only a few times. Its antigen is undetermined. Once RNA had been extracted, it was reverse transcribed into cDNA to act as the sequencing template. Here immunoSEQ multiplex PCR was the method, and the copy in TCRdb shows in-frame clones only, minus some. The sample has 200,000 or so clones, 58% seen once. Sequencing used CD4+ T cells sorted from blood, obtained at week 24, from a patient treated with tofacitinib. The V call is TRBV4-1, the J call TRBJ2-1; a weak D match, TRBD2 (6 bases). The receptor comes from a human donor with alopecia areata. The DNA for the CDR3 is TGCGCCAGCAGCCACGCGGGACCCGGCAATGAGCAGTTCTTC. Its protein product is CASSHAGPGNEQFF.